The rows below give T cell receptor beta chains drawn from one sample of a study of blood T cell repertoires in COVID-19. Only in-frame clones appear in the TCRdb table, and some are missing; sequencing was by immunoSEQ multiplex PCR. The table lists about 70,000 clones, about four fifths of them singletons. The source material was peripheral blood. These receptors all come from a woman aged 80 or older with acute or convalescent COVID-19. Each CDR3 is given with its conserved first and last residue. Only some rows state a clone size, as once, few, many or a class for expanded clones.

v_call,j_call,clone_size,cdr3_aa
TRBV7-2,TRBJ2-7,-,CASSLVWTGAYEQYF
TRBV24-1,TRBJ2-2,-,CATSDPRLAGDTGELFF
TRBV3-1/TRBV3-2,TRBJ2-7,-,CASSRGGVVVEQYF
TRBV4-2,TRBJ1-1,-,CASSVRQGALNTEAFF
TRBV2,TRBJ2-5,-,CASSEDLGAAQYF
TRBV7-2,TRBJ1-2,-,CASSPSSGYGGYTF
TRBV5-1,TRBJ2-5,-,CASSLPGLAGGETQYF
TRBV6-1,TRBJ1-4,once,CASSERTAGGEKLFF
TRBV7-9,TRBJ2-7,-,CASSRQGGRYSYEQYF
TRBV9,TRBJ1-3,-,CASSVDRSRNTIYF
TRBV10-3,TRBJ1-5,-,CAISEGRGLNQPQHF
TRBV29-1,TRBJ1-1,few,CSFYRDTEAFF
TRBV5-6,TRBJ1-5,-,CASSLTGLQISNQPQHF
TRBV30,TRBJ1-1,-,CAWGRQGANTEAFF
TRBV27,TRBJ1-6,-,CASSSLQAGSNSPLHF
TRBV5-4,TRBJ2-3,-,CASSLRTEHTDTQYF
TRBV5-4,TRBJ2-5,-,CASSLGGGAGETQYF
TRBV7-8,TRBJ1-5,once,CASSLERRSRNQPQHF
TRBV2,TRBJ2-2,-,CASNGQGIGELFF
TRBV29-1,TRBJ2-5,-,CSAPTGGGQETQYF
TRBV4-1,TRBJ1-1,-,CASSLTGQQNTEAFF
TRBV29-1,TRBJ2-1,-,CSVGQGAYNEQFF
TRBV24-1,TRBJ1-2,-,CATSPPGGQSYGYTF
TRBV6-5,TRBJ1-6,-,CAGGRDTNSPLHF
TRBV2,TRBJ1-1,-,CASKRRETGGSNTEAFF
TRBV6-5,TRBJ2-5,-,CASSSYTSAIQETQYF
TRBV5-4,TRBJ1-1,-,CASSLRQGISTEAFF
TRBV19,TRBJ2-7,-,CASSPRTGGGEQYF
TRBV3-1/TRBV3-2,TRBJ2-5,-,CASSQETSGGLGTQYF
TRBV27,TRBJ1-4,-,CASSFSRGGWSEKLFF
TRBV13,TRBJ2-1,few,CASSSRTSGAGDEQFF
TRBV5-6,TRBJ1-1,-,CASSLRDMQGARSGEAFF
TRBV12-5,TRBJ1-1,-,CASGFLGTGSRVRTEAFF
TRBV4-2,TRBJ2-7,-,CASSQDWGLAPYEQYF
TRBV2,TRBJ2-5,-,CASSGAPGGIGETQYF
TRBV3-1/TRBV3-2,TRBJ1-2,-,CASSQGEAYGYTF
TRBV5-1,TRBJ2-5,-,CASSSQAGGPLGETQYF
TRBV4-1,TRBJ2-5,-,CASSQAGQRNLFETQYF
TRBV4-2,TRBJ2-2,few,CASSQDRGNTGELFF
TRBV25-1,TRBJ1-3,once,CASSEFSSGNTIYF
TRBV15,TRBJ1-3,-,CATSREMGRRAGNTIYF